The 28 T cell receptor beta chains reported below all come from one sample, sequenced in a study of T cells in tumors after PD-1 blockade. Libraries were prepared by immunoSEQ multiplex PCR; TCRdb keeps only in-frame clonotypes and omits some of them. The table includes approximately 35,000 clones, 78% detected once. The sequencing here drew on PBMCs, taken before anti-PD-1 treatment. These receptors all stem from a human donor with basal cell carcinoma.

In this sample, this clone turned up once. The CDR3 coding sequence is TGTGCCAGCAGCCAAGGGATCACTAGCGGGTACCTCACAGATACGCAGTATTTT. It codes for CASSQGITSGYLTDTQYF. The rearrangement joins TRBV4-2 to TRBJ2-3, with TRBD2 identical over 9 bases. Germline CDR1 LGHNA, CDR2 YNFKEQ. This CDR3 region has 18 residues. With 1 base clipped from V and 2 bases from J, the junction kept 10 bases outside the gene matches.

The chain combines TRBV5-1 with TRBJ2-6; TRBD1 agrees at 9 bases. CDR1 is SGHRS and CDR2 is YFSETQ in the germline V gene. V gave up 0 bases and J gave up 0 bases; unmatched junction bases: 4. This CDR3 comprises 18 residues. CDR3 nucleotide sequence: TGCGCCAGCAGCTTGGTTGGGACAGGGCCCTCTGGGGCCAACGTCCTGACTTTC. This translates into CASSLVGTGPSGANVLTF.

CDR3 in amino acids: CASSWQGREGLREQFF. CDR3 DNA: TGTGCCAGCAGTTGGCAGGGGCGGGAGGGATTGCGGGAGCAGTTCTTC. The V and J genes are TRBV6-5 and TRBJ2-1, with 9 bases identical to TRBD2. Trimming cost V 4 bases and J 10 bases; bases outside gene matches: 14. The CDR3 sequence is 16 residues long. Germline lookup yields CDR1 MNHEY and CDR2 SVGAGI.

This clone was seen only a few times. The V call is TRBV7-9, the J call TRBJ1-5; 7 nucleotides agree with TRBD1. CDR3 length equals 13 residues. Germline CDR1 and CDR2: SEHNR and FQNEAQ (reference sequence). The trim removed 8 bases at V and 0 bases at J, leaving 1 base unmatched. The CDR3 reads CASQGDSNQPQHF. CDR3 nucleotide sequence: TGTGCCAGCCAGGGGGATAGCAATCAGCCCCAGCATTTT.

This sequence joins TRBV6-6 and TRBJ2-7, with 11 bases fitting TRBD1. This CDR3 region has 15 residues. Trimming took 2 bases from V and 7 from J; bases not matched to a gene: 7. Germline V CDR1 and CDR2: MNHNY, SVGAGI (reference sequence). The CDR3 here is CASSYGGQGVGEQYF. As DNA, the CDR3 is TGTGCCAGCAGTTACGGGGGACAGGGGGTTGGGGAGCAGTACTTC.

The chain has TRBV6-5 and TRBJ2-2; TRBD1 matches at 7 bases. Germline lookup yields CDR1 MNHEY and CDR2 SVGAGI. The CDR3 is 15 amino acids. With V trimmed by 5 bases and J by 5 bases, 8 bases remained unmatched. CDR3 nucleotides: TGTGCCAGCAGTACGACAGGGCCTCGGACCGGGGAGCTGTTTTTT. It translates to CASSTTGPRTGELFF.

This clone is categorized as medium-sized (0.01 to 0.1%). CDR3 DNA sequence: TGTGCCAGCAGCTCACAGGGGGCGCATGGCTACACCTTC. Protein sequence: CASSSQGAHGYTF. The chain has TRBV9 and TRBJ1-2; 9 bases match TRBD1. Germline assignment: CDR1 SGDLS and CDR2 YYNGEE. V shed 4 bases, J shed 6 bases, and the junction held 4 bases outside the gene matches. This CDR3 is 13 amino acids long.

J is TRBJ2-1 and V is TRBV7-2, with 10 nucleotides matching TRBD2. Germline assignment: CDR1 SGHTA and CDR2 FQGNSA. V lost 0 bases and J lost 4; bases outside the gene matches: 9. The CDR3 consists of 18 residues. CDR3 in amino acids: CASSLAWASGGGYNEQFF. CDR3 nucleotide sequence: TGTGCCAGCAGCTTAGCGTGGGCTAGCGGGGGCGGATACAATGAGCAGTTCTTC.

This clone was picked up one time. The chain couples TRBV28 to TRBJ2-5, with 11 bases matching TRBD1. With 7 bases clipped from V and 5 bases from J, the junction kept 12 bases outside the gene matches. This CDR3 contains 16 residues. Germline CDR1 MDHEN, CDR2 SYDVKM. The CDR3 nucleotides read TGTGCCAGCACTTCCGGGACAGGGGGTTTTTACGAGACCCAGTACTTC. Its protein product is CASTSGTGGFYETQYF. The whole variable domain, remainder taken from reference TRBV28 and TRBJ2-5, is DVKVTQSSRYLVKRTGEKVFLECVQDMDHENMFWYRQDPGLGLRLIYFSYDVKMKEKGDIPEGYSVSREKKERFSLILESASTNQTSMYLCASTSGTGGFYETQYFGPGTRLLVL.

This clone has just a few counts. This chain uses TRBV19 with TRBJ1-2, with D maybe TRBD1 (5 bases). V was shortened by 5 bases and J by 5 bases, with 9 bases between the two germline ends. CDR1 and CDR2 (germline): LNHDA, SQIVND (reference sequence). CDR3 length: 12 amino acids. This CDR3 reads CASSEPGYGYTF. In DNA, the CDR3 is TGTGCCAGTAGTGAGCCAGGGTATGGCTACACCTTC.

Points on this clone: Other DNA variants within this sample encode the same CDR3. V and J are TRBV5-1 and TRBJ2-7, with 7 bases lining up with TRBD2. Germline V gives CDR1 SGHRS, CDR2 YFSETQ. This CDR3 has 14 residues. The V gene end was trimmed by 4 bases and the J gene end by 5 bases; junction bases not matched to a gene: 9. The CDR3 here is CASSEEGRGDEQYF. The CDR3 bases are TGCGCCAGCAGCGAGGAGGGTCGGGGGGACGAGCAGTACTTC.

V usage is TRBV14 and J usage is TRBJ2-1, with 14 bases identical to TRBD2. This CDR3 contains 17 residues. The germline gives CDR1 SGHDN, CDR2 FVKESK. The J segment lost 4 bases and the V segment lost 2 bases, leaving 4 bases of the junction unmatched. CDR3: CASSQRLAGGNYNEQFF. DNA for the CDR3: TGTGCCAGCAGCCAACGACTAGCGGGGGGGAATTACAATGAGCAGTTCTTC. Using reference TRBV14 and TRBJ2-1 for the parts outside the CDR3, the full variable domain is EAGVTQFPSHSVIEKGQTVTLRCDPISGHDNLYWYRRVMGKEIKFLLHFVKESKQDESGMPNNRFLAERTGGTYSTLKVQPAELEDSGVYFCASSQRLAGGNYNEQFFGPGTRLTVL.

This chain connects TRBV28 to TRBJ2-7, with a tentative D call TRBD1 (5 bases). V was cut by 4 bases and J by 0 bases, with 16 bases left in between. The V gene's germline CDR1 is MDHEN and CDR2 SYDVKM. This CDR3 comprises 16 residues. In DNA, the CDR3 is TGTGCCAGCAGTTGGTATAGGGGCCCTAGCTCCTACGAGCAGTACTTC. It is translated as CASSWYRGPSSYEQYF. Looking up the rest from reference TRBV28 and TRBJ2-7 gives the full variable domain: DVKVTQSSRYLVKRTGEKVFLECVQDMDHENMFWYRQDPGLGLRLIYFSYDVKMKEKGDIPEGYSVSREKKERFSLILESASTNQTSMYLCASSWYRGPSSYEQYFGPGTRLTVT.

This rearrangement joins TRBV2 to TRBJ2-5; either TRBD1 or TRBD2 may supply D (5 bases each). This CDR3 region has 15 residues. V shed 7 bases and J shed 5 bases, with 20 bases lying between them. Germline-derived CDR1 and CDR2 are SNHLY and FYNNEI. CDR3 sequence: CASNPRDLTMETQYF. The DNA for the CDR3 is TGTGCCAGCAACCCCCGGGACCTCACAATGGAGACCCAGTACTTC. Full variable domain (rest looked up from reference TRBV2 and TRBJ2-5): EPEVTQTPSHQVTQMGQEVILRCVPISNHLYFYWYRQILGQKVEFLVSFYNNEISEKSEIFDDQFSVERPDGSNFTLKIRSTKLEDSAMYFCASNPRDLTMETQYFGPGTRLLVL.

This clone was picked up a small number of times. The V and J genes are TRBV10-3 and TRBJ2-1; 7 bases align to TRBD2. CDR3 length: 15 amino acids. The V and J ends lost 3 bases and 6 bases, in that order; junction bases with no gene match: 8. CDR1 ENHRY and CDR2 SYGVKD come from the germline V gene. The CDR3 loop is CAISDTSDSLNEQFF. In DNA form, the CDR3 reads TGTGCCATCAGTGACACTAGCGATTCCCTCAATGAGCAGTTCTTC.

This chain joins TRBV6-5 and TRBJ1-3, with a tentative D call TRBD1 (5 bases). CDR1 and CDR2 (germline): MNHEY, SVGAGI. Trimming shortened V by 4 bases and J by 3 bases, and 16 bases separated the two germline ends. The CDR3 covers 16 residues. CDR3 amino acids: CASSSPWGDLGNTIYF. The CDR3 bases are TGTGCCAGCAGTTCCCCGTGGGGCGACCTTGGAAACACCATATATTTT.

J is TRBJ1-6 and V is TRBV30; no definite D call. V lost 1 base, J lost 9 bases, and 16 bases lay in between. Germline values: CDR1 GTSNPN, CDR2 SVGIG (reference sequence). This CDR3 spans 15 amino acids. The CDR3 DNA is TGTGCCTGGAGTGGGGCGGCGGGTAGCGCTTCACCCCTCCACTTT. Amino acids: CAWSGAAGSASPLHF.

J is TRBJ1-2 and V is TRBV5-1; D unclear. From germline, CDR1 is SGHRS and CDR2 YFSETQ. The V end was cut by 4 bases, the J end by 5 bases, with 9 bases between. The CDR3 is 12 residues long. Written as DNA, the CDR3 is TGCGCCAGCAGCGGCGGTTTATATGGCTACACCTTC. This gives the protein CASSGGLYGYTF.

CDR3 in amino acids: CSVDLSGGNNSPLHF. For the CDR3, the DNA is TGCAGCGTTGACTTGAGCGGGGGGAATAATTCACCCCTCCACTTT. The chain combines TRBV29-1 with TRBJ1-6; D possibly corresponds to TRBD1 (5 bases). Germline values: CDR1 SQVTM, CDR2 ANQGSEA. Trimming pared 3 bases from V and 5 bases from J, leaving 14 bases between. The CDR3 loop spans 15 amino acids.

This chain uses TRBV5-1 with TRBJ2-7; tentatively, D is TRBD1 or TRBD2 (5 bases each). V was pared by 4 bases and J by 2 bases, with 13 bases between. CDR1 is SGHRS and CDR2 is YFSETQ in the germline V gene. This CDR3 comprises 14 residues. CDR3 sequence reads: CASSPGSSPYEQYF. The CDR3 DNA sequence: TGCGCCAGCAGCCCAGGGAGCAGCCCCTACGAGCAGTACTTC. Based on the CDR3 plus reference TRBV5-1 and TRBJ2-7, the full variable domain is KAGVTQTPRYLIKTRGQQVTLSCSPISGHRSVSWYQQTPGQGLQFLFEYFSETQRNKGNFPGRFSGRQFSNSRSEMNVSTLELGDSALYLCASSPGSSPYEQYFGPGTRLTVT.

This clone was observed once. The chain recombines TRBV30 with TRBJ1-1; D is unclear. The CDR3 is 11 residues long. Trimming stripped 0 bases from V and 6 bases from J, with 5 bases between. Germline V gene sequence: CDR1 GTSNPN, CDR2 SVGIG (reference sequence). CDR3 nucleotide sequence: TGTGCCTGGAGTGTACTGTCTGAAGCTTTCTTT. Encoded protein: CAWSVLSEAFF.

The DNA for the CDR3 is TGTGCCAGCAGCCCGAGCCGGGAGAATGAGCAGTTCTTC. Its translation is CASSPSRENEQFF. The chain employs TRBV11-3 and TRBJ2-1, with a tentative D call TRBD2 (6 bases). V gave up 5 bases and J gave up 7 bases, with 12 bases separating them. The germline gives CDR1 SGHNT, CDR2 YENEEA. This CDR3 has 13 amino acids.

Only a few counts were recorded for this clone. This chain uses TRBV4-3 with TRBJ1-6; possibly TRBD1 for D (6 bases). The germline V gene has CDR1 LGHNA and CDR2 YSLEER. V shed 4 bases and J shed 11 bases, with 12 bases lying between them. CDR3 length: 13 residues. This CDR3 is CASSLSRGTPLHF. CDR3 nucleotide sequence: TGCGCCAGCAGCCTGTCCAGGGGTACACCCCTCCACTTT.

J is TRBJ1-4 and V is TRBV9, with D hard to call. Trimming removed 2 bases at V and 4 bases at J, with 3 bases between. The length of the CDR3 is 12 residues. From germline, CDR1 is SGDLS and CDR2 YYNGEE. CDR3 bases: TGTGCCAGCAGCGTGGGTAATGAAAAACTGTTTTTT. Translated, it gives CASSVGNEKLFF.

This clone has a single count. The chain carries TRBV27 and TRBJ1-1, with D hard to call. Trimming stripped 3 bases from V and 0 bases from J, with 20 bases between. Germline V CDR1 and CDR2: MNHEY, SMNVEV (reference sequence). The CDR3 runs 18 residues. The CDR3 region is CASSFGWSAPRVNTEAFF. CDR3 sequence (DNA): TGTGCCAGCAGTTTCGGATGGTCGGCACCTCGGGTGAACACTGAAGCTTTCTTT.

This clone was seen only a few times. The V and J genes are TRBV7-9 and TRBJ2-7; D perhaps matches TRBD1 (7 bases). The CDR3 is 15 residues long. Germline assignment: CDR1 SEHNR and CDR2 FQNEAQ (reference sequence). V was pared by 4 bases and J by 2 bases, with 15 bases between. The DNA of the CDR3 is TGTGCCAGCAGCTACCGACAGGGACTGCCCTACGAGCAGTACTTC. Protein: CASSYRQGLPYEQYF.

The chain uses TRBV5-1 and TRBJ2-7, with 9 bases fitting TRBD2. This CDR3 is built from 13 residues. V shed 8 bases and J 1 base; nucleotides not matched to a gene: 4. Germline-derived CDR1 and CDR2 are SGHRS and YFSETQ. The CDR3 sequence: CASQRGDSYEQYF. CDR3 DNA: TGCGCCAGTCAGCGGGGGGATTCCTACGAGCAGTACTTC.

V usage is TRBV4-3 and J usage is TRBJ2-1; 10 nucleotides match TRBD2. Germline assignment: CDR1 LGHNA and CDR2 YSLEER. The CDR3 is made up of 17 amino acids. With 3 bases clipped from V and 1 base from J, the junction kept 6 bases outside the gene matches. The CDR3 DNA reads TGCGCCAGCAGCCAGGGTTCTAGCGGGGGTTCCTACAATGAGCAGTTCTTC. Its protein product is CASSQGSSGGSYNEQFF.